A single sample is the source of the 23 T cell receptor beta chains below, sequenced in a study of blood T cell repertoires in COVID-19. Profiled with immunoSEQ multiplex PCR; TCRdb holds only in-frame clones, not every one. This table holds some 190,000 clones, approximately 90% found once. Sample: peripheral blood. The receptors here all came from a human donor in a cohort sampled during active COVID-19.

The chain is built from TRBV15 and TRBJ2-1; 7 bases are shared with TRBD1. This CDR3 region has 16 residues. The V gene end was trimmed by 5 bases and the J gene end by 5 bases; junction bases not matched to a gene: 12. The germline V gene has CDR1 LNHNV and CDR2 YYDKDF (reference sequence). The CDR3: CATSGKGALIHNEQFF. The CDR3 DNA reads TGTGCCACCAGCGGCAAGGGGGCGCTAATCCACAATGAGCAGTTCTTC.

The rearrangement uses TRBV5-1 and TRBJ2-3; 9 positions match TRBD1. There are 16 residues in the CDR3. Germline CDR1 reads SGHRS; CDR2 reads YFSETQ. The ends lost 2 bases at V and 0 bases at J; junction bases unmatched: 4. The CDR3 DNA is TGCGCCAGCAGCTTAGACAGGGGGGTGAGCACAGATACGCAGTATTTT. Protein product: CASSLDRGVSTDTQYF. Full variable domain (outside the CDR3, taken from reference TRBV5-1 and TRBJ2-3): KAGVTQTPRYLIKTRGQQVTLSCSPISGHRSVSWYQQTPGQGLQFLFEYFSETQRNKGNFPGRFSGRQFSNSRSEMNVSTLELGDSALYLCASSLDRGVSTDTQYFGPGTRLTVL.

This rearrangement joins TRBV9 to TRBJ2-5; D unresolved. V was trimmed by 0 bases and J by 0 bases, leaving 9 bases between them. Per the germline V gene, CDR1 is SGDLS and CDR2 is YYNGEE. This CDR3 spans 15 amino acids. DNA for the CDR3: TGTGCCAGCAGCGTAGGCTCCTCTAACCAAGAGACCCAGTACTTC. Translating it yields CASSVGSSNQETQYF.

This sequence joins TRBV7-2 and TRBJ2-7, with D possibly TRBD1 on 6 matching bases. The CDR3 sequence is 13 residues long. Germline lookup yields CDR1 SGHTA and CDR2 FQGNSA. V was trimmed by 7 bases and J by 4 bases, leaving 14 bases between them. CDR3 bases: TGTGCCAGCACGGACAGTGGATTTTACGAGCAGTACTTC. This gives the protein CASTDSGFYEQYF.

This clone appeared once. V and J are TRBV6-1 and TRBJ2-1; 14 nucleotides align to TRBD2. The CDR3 is made up of 21 amino acids. Germline CDR1 is MNHNS and CDR2 is SASEGT. J lost 2 bases, V lost 0 bases, and 12 bases had no gene match. The CDR3 region has the DNA TGTGCCAGCAGTGAAGCCGTAGGTGGACTAGCGGGAGGAGGTGCCTACAATGAGCAGTTCTTC. Translating it yields CASSEAVGGLAGGGAYNEQFF.

The chain couples TRBV7-8 to TRBJ2-3; no firm D call. V was cut by 2 bases and J by 0 bases, with 6 bases left in between. This CDR3 is 14 amino acids long. CDR1 is SGHVS, CDR2 FQNEAQ, per germline. CDR3 sequence (DNA): TGTGCCAGCAGCTTACCAACTAGCACAGATACGCAGTATTTT. Translation gives CASSLPTSTDTQYF.

This clone was observed a single time. The rearrangement uses TRBV30 and TRBJ1-2, with 11 bases matching TRBD1. J lost 4 bases, V lost 1 base, and 2 bases had no gene match. CDR1 is GTSNPN, CDR2 SVGIG, per germline (reference sequence). The CDR3 covers 14 residues. CDR3 region: CAWSGGQGVYGYTF. CDR3 sequence (DNA): TGTGCCTGGAGTGGGGGACAGGGGGTCTATGGCTACACCTTC.

The gene calls are TRBV7-8 and TRBJ2-7; maybe TRBD1 (5 bases). V lost 3 bases to trimming and J lost 4 bases, with 7 bases between them. From germline, CDR1 is SGHVS and CDR2 FQNEAQ. The length of the CDR3 is 12 residues. CDR3 protein: CASSLTVYEQYF. CDR3 sequence (DNA): TGTGCCAGCAGCTTGACAGTGTACGAGCAGTACTTC.

This sequence joins TRBV29-1 and TRBJ2-1; 7 nucleotides match TRBD2. Germline CDR1 is SQVTM and CDR2 is ANQGSEA. The CDR3 extends over 12 amino acids. The V segment lost 7 bases and the J segment 4 bases; nucleotides outside the gene matches: 4. Written as DNA, the CDR3 is TGCAGCGGGGGACTACAATACAATGAGCAGTTCTTC. Translated: CSGGLQYNEQFF.

The rearrangement joins TRBV10-3 to TRBJ2-1; D possibly corresponds to TRBD2 (6 bases). The V and J ends lost 6 bases and 0 bases respectively, with 18 bases between them. Germline values: CDR1 ENHRY, CDR2 SYGVKD. The CDR3 spans 17 residues. CDR3 DNA sequence: TGTGCCATCAGCCCGTTGGGGCGGGGTAGCTCCTACAATGAGCAGTTCTTC. Translated: CAISPLGRGSSYNEQFF.

The V call is TRBV27, the J call TRBJ2-1; 9 bases align to TRBD2. With 4 bases clipped from V and 6 bases from J, the junction kept 7 bases outside the gene matches. CDR3 size: 15 residues. Germline V gene sequence: CDR1 MNHEY, CDR2 SMNVEV (reference sequence). In DNA form, the CDR3 reads TGTGCCAGCAGTTATTTTGCGGGAGGGGGCAATGAGCAGTTCTTC. Its translation: CASSYFAGGGNEQFF.

The genes are TRBV12-3 or TRBV12-4 and TRBJ2-7; unclear D gene. V was trimmed by 3 bases and J by 1 base, leaving 7 bases between them. This CDR3 has 13 residues. The CDR3 here is CASSFRRSYEQYF. As DNA, the CDR3 is TGTGCCAGCAGTTTCAGGCGATCCTACGAGCAGTACTTC.

The V and J genes are TRBV3-1 (or the pseudogene TRBV3-2) and TRBJ1-4, with D possibly being TRBD1 (5 bases). The CDR3 totals 14 residues. Trimming removed 3 bases from V and 4 bases from J, with 9 bases in between. Germline CDR1 is LGHDT and CDR2 is YNNKEL (reference sequence). The CDR3 region has the DNA TGTGCCAGCAGCCAGGGTCAGGGTAATGAAAAACTGTTTTTT. Encoded protein: CASSQGQGNEKLFF.

The rearrangement joins TRBV10-3 to TRBJ2-7; a weak D match, TRBD2 (6 bases). V shed 4 bases and J shed 3 bases, with 16 bases lying between them. CDR1 is ENHRY, CDR2 SYGVKD, per germline. The CDR3 has 15 residues. The chain's CDR3 is CAISGGGGKNYEQYF. For the CDR3, the DNA is TGTGCCATCAGTGGTGGGGGAGGTAAGAACTACGAGCAGTACTTC.

The rearrangement uses TRBV29-1 and TRBJ2-7; 7 bases agree with TRBD1. The CDR3 has 15 amino acids. CDR1 and CDR2 (germline): SQVTM, ANQGSEA. Unmatched junction bases numbered 10, after V lost 5 bases and J lost 0 bases. The CDR3 protein is CSVLLDRPSSYEQYF. Here the CDR3 DNA reads TGCAGCGTTCTACTGGACAGGCCGAGCTCCTACGAGCAGTACTTC.

The chain recombines TRBV30 with TRBJ2-3; TRBD1 matches at 8 bases. The CDR3 runs to 13 residues. CDR1 and CDR2 from the germline V gene are GTSNPN and SVGIG (reference sequence). Losses at the gene ends were 4 bases for V and 6 bases for J; bases not matched to a gene: 6. The chain's CDR3 is CAWTPDRVDTQYF. CDR3 in DNA: TGTGCCTGGACCCCGGACAGGGTGGATACGCAGTATTTT.

This rearrangement joins TRBV12-3 or TRBV12-4 to TRBJ2-7; D perhaps matches TRBD1 (5 bases). Between the trimmed V and J ends, which lost 3 bases and 7 bases, there was a span of 10 bases. The CDR3 contains 12 residues. The DNA for the CDR3 is TGTGCCAGCAGTTTTGACAGTCGGGAGCAGTACTTC. Translated, it gives CASSFDSREQYF.

This chain links TRBV2 with TRBJ2-1; 9 positions match TRBD1. This CDR3 region has 15 residues. The germline V gene has CDR1 SNHLY and CDR2 FYNNEI. Losses at the gene ends were 3 bases for V and 6 bases for J; bases not matched to a gene: 6. The CDR3 coding sequence is TGTGCCAGCAGTGATTGGACAGGGGCCTCCAATGAGCAGTTCTTC. Translating gives CASSDWTGASNEQFF.

J is TRBJ2-2 and V is TRBV18; D is possibly TRBD1 (6 bases). The CDR3 consists of 16 residues. Germline V gives CDR1 KGHSH, CDR2 LQKENI. Trimming shortened V by 2 bases and J by 5 bases, and 15 bases separated the two germline ends. The CDR3 spells CASSPSVAGATGELFF. CDR3 nucleotides: TGTGCCAGCTCACCATCAGTGGCAGGGGCGACCGGGGAGCTGTTTTTT.

V gene TRBV7-6 combines with J gene TRBJ2-3, with 10 bases fitting TRBD2. The CDR3 runs 18 residues. With V trimmed by 1 base and J by 1 base, 8 bases remained unmatched. In germline, CDR1 is SGHVS, CDR2 FNYEAQ. As DNA, the CDR3 is TGTGCCAGCAGCTTAGGACTTAGCGGGGGGCGGGGCACAGATACGCAGTATTTT. This encodes CASSLGLSGGRGTDTQYF.

This rearrangement joins TRBV7-2 to TRBJ2-3; 7 bases are a match to TRBD2. There are 16 residues in the CDR3. Germline CDR1 SGHTA, CDR2 FQGNSA. V shed 3 bases and J 2 bases; nucleotides not matched to a gene: 8. The CDR3 is CASSLSGLGATDTQYF. CDR3 nucleotides: TGTGCCAGCAGCTTGTCCGGACTAGGGGCCACAGATACGCAGTATTTT.

This sequence joins TRBV7-2 and TRBJ2-4; 10 nucleotides align to TRBD2. Germline loops: CDR1 SGHTA, CDR2 FQGNSA. Unmatched junction bases numbered 5, after V lost 4 bases and J lost 11 bases. CDR3 size: 13 residues. The CDR3 region has the DNA TGTGCCAGCAGCTCGGAGCGGGGGGGCGTTCAGTACTTC. This codes for CASSSERGGVQYF.

The chain employs TRBV3-1 (or the pseudogene TRBV3-2) and TRBJ2-7, with TRBD1 matching 9 bases. With 5 bases clipped from V and 4 bases from J, the junction kept 9 bases outside the gene matches. The CDR3 runs to 15 residues. The germline CDR1 and CDR2 sequences are LGHDT and YNNKEL (reference sequence). CDR3 bases: TGTGCCAGCAGCAGAGCCCTGACAGGGGGTTACGAGCAGTACTTC. Encoded protein: CASSRALTGGYEQYF.